The clone carrying this T cell receptor (beta chain) was observed a handful of times. Its antigen is unknown. The data derive from a study of cytomegalovirus exposure and HLA in healthy donors. Study results and caveats: Sequencing had likely introduced a cluster of highly shared sequence variants as an artifact.

Vbeta (60) and Jbeta (13) primers were used in the PCR. Here immunoSEQ multiplex PCR was the method, and the copy in TCRdb shows in-frame clones only, minus some. Of fewer than 150,000 clones listed, 77% are singletons. The CDR3 length is 12 residues. V was pared by 0 bases and J by 10 bases, with 10 bases between. From germline, CDR1 is SGHAT and CDR2 FQNNGV. The clonotype was recovered from a man aged 45-65 years in good health and CMV-seropositive. The genes are TRBV11-2 and TRBJ2-7; perhaps TRBD1 as D (6 bases). Specimen: PBMCs. The CDR3 region has the DNA TGTGCCAGCAGCTTAGATAGGGGGAAACAGTACTTC. It yields the protein CASSLDRGKQYF. The variable domain in full, completed from reference TRBV11-2 and TRBJ2-7, reads EAGVAQSPRYKIIEKRQSVAFWCNPISGHATLYWYQQILGQGPKLLIQFQNNGVVDDSQLPKDRFSAERLKGVDSTLKIQPAKLEDSAVYLCASSLDRGKQYFGPGTRLTVT.